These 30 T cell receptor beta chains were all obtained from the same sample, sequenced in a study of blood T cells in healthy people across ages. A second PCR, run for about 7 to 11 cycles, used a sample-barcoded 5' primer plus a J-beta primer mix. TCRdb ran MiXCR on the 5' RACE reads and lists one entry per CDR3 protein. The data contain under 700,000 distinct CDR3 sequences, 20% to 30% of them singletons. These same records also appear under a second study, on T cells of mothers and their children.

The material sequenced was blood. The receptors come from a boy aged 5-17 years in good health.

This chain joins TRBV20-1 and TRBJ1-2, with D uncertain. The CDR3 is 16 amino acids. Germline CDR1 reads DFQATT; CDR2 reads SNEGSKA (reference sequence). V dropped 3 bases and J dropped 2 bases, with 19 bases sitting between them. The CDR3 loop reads CSASVLFGEKNYGYTF. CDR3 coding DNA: TGCAGTGCTAGCGTTTTGTTCGGTGAGAAGAACTATGGCTACACCTTC.

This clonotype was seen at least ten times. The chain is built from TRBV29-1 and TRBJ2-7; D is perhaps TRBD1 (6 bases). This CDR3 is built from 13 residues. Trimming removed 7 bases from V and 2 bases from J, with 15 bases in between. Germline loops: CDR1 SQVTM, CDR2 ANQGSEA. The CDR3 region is CSARQDPPYEQYF. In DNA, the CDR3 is TGCAGCGCAAGACAGGATCCCCCCTACGAGCAGTACTTC.

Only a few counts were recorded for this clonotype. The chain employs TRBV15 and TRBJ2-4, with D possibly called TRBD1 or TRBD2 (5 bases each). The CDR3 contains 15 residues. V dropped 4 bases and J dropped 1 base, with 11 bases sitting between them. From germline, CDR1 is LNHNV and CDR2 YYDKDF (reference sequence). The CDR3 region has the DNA TGTGCCACCAGCACTCTGGGGGTTGCCAAAAACATTCAGTACTTC. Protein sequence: CATSTLGVAKNIQYF.

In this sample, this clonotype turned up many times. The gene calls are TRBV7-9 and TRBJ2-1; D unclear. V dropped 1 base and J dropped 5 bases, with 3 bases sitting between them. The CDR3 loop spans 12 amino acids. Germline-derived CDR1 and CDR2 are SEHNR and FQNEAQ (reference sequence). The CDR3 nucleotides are TGTGCCAGCAGCTTAGTCAACAATGAGCAGTTCTTC. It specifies CASSLVNNEQFF.

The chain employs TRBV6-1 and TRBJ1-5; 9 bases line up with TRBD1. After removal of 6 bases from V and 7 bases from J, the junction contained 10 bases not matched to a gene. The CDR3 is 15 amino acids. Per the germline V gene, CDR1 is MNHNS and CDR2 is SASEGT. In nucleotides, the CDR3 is TGTGCCAGCAGCCAGGGGACAGGGTTAGGACAGCCCCAGCATTTT. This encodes CASSQGTGLGQPQHF.

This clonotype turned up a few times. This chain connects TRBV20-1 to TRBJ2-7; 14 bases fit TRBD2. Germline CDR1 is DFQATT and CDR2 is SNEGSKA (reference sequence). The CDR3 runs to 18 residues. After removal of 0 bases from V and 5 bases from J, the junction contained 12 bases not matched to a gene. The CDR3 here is CSARDLGTSGGFGDEQYF. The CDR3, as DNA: TGCAGTGCTAGAGATTTGGGGACTAGCGGGGGATTCGGGGACGAGCAGTACTTC.

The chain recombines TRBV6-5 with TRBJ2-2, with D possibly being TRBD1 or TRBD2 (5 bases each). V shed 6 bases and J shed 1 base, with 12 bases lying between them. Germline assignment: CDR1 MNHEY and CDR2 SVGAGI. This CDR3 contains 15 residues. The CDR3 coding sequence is TGTGCCAGCAGGAGGGGTTTGGGGAACACCGGGGAGCTGTTTTTT. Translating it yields CASRRGLGNTGELFF.

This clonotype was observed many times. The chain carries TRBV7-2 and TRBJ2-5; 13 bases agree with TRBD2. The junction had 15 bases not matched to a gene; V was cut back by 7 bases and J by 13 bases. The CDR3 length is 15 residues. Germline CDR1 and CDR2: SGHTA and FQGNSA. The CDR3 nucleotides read TGTGCCAGCACGCTTCTAGGACTAGCGGGGGCAGGGGGGTACTTC. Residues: CASTLLGLAGAGGYF.

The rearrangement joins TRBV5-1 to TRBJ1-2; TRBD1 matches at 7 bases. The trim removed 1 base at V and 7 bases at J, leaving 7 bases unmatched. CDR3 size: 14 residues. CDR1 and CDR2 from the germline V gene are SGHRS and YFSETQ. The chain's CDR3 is CASSLMEGGSGYTF. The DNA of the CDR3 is TGCGCCAGCAGCTTGATGGAAGGGGGCAGTGGCTACACCTTC.

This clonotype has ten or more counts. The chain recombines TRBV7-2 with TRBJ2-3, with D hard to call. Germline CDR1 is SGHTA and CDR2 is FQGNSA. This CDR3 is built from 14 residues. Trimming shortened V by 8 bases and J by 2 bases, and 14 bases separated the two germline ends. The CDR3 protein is CASRLGPVTDTQYF. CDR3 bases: TGTGCCAGCCGCCTTGGTCCGGTCACAGATACGCAGTATTTT.

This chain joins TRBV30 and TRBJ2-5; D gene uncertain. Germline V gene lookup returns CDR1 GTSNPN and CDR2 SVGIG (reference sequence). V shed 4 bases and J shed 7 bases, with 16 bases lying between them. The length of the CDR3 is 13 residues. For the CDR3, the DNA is TGTGCCTGGATAGCACCGGCCCGAGCGACCCAGTACTTC. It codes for CAWIAPARATQYF. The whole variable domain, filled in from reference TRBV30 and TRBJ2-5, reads SQTIHQWPATLVQPVGSPLSLECTVEGTSNPNLYWYRQAAGRGLQLLFYSVGIGQISSEVPQNLSASRPQDRQFILSSKKLLLSDSGFYLCAWIAPARATQYFGPGTRLLVL.

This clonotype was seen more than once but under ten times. This CDR3 is CTPASGGHQETQYF. For the CDR3, the DNA is TGCACTCCAGCATCCGGGGGCCACCAAGAGACCCAGTACTTC. The V gene is TRBV20-1, the J gene TRBJ2-5; either TRBD1 or TRBD2 may supply D (6 bases each). Per the germline V gene, CDR1 is DFQATT and CDR2 is SNEGSKA (reference sequence). The CDR3 is 14 amino acids.

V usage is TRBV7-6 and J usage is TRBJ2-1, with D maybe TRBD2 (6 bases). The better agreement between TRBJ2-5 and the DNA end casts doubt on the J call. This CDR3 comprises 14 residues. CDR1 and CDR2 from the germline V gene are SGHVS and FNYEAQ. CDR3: CASSLGGVSETQYF. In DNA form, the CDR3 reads TGTGCCAGCAGCTTAGGCGGGGTATCAGAGACCCAGTACTTC.

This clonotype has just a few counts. CDR3 coding DNA: TGTGCCAGCTCACCGGGACCCATTGAGGATGAGCAGTTCTTC. Protein product: CASSPGPIEDEQFF. V gene TRBV18 combines with J gene TRBJ2-5; D is possibly TRBD1 or TRBD2 (5 bases each). The J call is doubtful: the DNA matches TRBJ2-1 better. From germline, CDR1 is KGHSH and CDR2 LQKENI. CDR3 length equals 14 residues.

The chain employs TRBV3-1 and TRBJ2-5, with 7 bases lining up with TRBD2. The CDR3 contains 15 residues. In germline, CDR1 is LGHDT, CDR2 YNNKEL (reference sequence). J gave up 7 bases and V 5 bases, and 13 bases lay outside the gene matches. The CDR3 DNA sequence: TGTGCCAGCAGCTCCACTTCAACTAGCGAGGGGACCCAGTACTTC. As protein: CASSSTSTSEGTQYF.

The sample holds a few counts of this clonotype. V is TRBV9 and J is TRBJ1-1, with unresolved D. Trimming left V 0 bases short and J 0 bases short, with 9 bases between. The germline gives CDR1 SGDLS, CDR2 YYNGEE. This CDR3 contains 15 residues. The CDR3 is CASSVDADMNTEAFF. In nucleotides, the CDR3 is TGTGCCAGCAGCGTAGACGCCGACATGAACACTGAAGCTTTCTTT.

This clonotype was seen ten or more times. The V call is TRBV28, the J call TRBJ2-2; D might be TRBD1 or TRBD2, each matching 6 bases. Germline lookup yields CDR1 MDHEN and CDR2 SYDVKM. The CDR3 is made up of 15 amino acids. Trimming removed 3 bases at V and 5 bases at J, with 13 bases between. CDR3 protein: CASSFPIGGTGELFF. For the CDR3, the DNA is TGTGCCAGCAGTTTTCCGATAGGGGGGACCGGGGAGCTGTTTTTT.

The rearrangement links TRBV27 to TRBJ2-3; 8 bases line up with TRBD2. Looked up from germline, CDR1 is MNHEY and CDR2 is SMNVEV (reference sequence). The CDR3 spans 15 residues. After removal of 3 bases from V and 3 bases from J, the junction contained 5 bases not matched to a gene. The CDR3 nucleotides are TGTGCCAGCAGTTTTTCTAGCGGGCGTACAGATACGCAGTATTTT. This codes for CASSFSSGRTDTQYF.

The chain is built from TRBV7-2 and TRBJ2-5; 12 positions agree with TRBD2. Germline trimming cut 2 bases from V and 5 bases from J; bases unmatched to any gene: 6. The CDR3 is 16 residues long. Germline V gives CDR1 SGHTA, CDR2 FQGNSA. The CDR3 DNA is TGTGCCAGCAGCTTACCTAGCGGGGGGGCGGGGGAGACCCAGTACTTC. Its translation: CASSLPSGGAGETQYF.

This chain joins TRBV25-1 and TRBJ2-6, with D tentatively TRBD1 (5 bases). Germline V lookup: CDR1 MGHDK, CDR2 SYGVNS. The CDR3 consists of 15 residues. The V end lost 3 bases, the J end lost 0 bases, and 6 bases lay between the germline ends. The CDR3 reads CASSDRDSGANVLTF. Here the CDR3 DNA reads TGTGCCAGCAGTGACAGGGACTCTGGGGCCAACGTCCTGACTTTC.

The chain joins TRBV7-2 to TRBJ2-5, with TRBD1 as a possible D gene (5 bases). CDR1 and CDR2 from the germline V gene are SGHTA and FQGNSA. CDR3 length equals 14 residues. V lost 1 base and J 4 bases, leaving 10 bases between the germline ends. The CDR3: CASSLVARAETQYF. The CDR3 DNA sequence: TGTGCCAGCAGCTTAGTGGCCAGGGCAGAGACCCAGTACTTC.

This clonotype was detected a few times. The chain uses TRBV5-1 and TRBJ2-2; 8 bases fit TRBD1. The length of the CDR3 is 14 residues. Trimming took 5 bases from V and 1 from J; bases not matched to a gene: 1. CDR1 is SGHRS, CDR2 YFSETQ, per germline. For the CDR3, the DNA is TGCGCCAGCAGGGACAGGGTGAACACCGGGGAGCTGTTTTTT. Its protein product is CASRDRVNTGELFF.

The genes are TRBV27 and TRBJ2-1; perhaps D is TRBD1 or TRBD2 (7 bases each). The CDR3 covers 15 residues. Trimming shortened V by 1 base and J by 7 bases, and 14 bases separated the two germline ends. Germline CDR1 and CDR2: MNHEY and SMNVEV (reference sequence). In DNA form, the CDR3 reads TGTGCCAGCAGTTTATTGGGTCAGGGGGGGAATGAGCAGTTCTTC. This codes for CASSLLGQGGNEQFF.

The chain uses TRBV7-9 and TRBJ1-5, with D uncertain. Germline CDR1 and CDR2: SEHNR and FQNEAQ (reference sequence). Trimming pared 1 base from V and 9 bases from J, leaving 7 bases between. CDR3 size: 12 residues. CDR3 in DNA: TGTGCCAGCAGCTTAGGAGGTAGGCCCCAGCATTTT. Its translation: CASSLGGRPQHF.

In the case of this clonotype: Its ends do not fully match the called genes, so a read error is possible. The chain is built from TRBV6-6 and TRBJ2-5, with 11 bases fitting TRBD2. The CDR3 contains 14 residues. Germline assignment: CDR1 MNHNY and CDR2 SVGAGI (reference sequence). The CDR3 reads CATLSGRAGETQYF. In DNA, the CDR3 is TGTGCCACCCTTAGCGGGAGGGCCGGGGAGACCCAGTATTTC.

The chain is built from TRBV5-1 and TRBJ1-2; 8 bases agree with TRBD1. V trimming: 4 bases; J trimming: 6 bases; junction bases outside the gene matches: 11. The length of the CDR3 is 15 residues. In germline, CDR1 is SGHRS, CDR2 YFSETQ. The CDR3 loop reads CASSAAGGEVDGYTF. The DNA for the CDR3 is TGCGCCAGCAGCGCCGCAGGGGGCGAAGTCGATGGCTACACCTTC.

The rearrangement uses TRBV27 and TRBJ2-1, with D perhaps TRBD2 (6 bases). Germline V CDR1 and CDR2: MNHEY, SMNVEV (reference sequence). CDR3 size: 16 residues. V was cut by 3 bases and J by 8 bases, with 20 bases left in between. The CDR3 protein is CASSFLLSGPMDEQFF. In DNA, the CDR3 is TGTGCCAGCAGTTTCTTGCTAAGCGGGCCTATGGATGAGCAGTTCTTC.

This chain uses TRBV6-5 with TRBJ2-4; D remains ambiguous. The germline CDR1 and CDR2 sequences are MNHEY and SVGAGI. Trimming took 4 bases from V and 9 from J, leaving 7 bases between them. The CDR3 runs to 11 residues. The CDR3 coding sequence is TGTGCCAGCAGTTCCCGTGCCATTCAGTACTTC. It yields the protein CASSSRAIQYF.

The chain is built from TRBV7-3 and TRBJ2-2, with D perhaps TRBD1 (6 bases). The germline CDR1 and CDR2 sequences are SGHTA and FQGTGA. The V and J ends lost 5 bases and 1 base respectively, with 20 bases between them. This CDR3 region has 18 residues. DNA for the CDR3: TGTGCCAGCAGCCCTAACAGGGATTTTCTTCGGAACACCGGGGAGCTGTTTTTT. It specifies CASSPNRDFLRNTGELFF.

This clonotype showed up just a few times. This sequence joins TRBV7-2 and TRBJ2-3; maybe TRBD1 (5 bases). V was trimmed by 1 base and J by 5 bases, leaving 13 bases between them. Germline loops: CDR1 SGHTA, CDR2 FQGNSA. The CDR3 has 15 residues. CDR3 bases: TGTGCCAGCAGCTTAGAAGGGGCTAGGAGAGATACGCAGTATTTT. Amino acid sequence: CASSLEGARRDTQYF.